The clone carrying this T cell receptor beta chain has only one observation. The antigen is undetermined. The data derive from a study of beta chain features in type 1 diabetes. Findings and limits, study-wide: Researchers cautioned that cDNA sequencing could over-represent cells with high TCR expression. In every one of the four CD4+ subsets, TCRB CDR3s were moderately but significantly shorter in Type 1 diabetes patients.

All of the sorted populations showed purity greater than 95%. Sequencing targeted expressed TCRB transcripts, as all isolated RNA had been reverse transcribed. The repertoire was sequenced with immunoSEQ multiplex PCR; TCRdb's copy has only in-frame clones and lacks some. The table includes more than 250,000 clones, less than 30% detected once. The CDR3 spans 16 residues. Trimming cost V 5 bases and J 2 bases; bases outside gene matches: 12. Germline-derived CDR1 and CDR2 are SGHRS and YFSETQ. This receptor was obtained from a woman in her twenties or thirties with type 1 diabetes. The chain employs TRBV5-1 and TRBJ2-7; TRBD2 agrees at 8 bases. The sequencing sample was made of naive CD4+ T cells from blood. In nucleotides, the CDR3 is TGCGCCAGCAGTCCTCCCGGGCGGGAGGAAACCTACGAGCAGTACTTC. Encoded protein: CASSPPGREETYEQYF.